The clone carrying this T cell receptor beta chain has a count of ten or more. The CDR3 extends over 17 amino acids. Trimming removed 9 bases from V and 1 base from J, with 24 bases in between. This entry belongs to a study of T cells in Graves' hyperthyroidism and ophthalmopathy. Authors of the study amplified TCR beta CDR3 regions from RNA transcripts. TCR CDR3 regions were first amplified by RT-PCR with HTBI primers. TCRdb independently ran MiXCR on the multiplex PCR reads; one entry per CDR3 protein. This table has about 560,000 distinct CDR3 sequences, 16% appearing once. Input material: blood. The origin of this receptor is a woman between 18 and 29 years old with Graves' hyperthyroidism. The rearrangement links TRBV12-3 or TRBV12-4 to TRBJ1-2; tentatively, D is TRBD1 (6 bases). CDR3 region: CARVKDSLSRINYGYTF. The CDR3 coding sequence is TGTGCCAGGGTAAAGGACAGCCTGTCCCGAATTAACTATGGCTACACCTTC.